Each of the 21 T cell receptor beta chains below was sequenced from the same sample in a study of early T cells in non-severe SARS-CoV-2 infection. MiXCR, applied by TCRdb to the 5' RACE reads, yields one record per CDR3 protein. The table has 68,000 or so distinct CDR3 sequences, 13% seen once. Sequenced input: whole blood. These receptors all stem from an adult who was a healthcare worker with PCR-confirmed SARS-CoV-2 infection or an uninfected control (not recorded which).

V usage is TRBV5-1 and J usage is TRBJ2-5, with 8 bases matching TRBD2. The germline CDR1 and CDR2 sequences are SGHRS and YFSETQ. The CDR3 loop spans 15 amino acids. With 5 bases clipped from V and 5 bases from J, the junction kept 11 bases outside the gene matches. The CDR3 spells CASRQGLGFLETQYF. Here the CDR3 DNA reads TGCGCCAGCAGGCAGGGACTAGGCTTCCTGGAGACCCAGTACTTC.

There are many counts of this clonotype. The chain recombines TRBV12-3 or TRBV12-4 with TRBJ2-4; D perhaps matches TRBD1 (5 bases). The CDR3 consists of 16 residues. Trimming cost V 8 bases and J 0 bases, with 17 bases left between them. In DNA form, the CDR3 reads TGTGCCAGCGGGGCACAGGTTAGCTTAGCCAAAAACATTCAGTACTTC. Protein product: CASGAQVSLAKNIQYF.

V gene TRBV6-6 combines with J gene TRBJ2-5, with TRBD2 matching over 9 bases. The CDR3 is 14 residues long. Germline trimming cut 6 bases from V and 3 bases from J; bases unmatched to any gene: 5. The germline V gene has CDR1 MNHNY and CDR2 SVGAGI (reference sequence). CDR3 sequence (DNA): TGTGCCAGCAGAGAGGTAGCGGGGGAAGAGACCCAGTACTTC. Translating it yields CASREVAGEETQYF.

The chain carries TRBV20-1 and TRBJ1-2; D gene ambiguous. The length of the CDR3 is 12 residues. The V gene lost 5 bases and the J gene lost 5 bases, with 12 bases spanning the gap. Germline V CDR1 and CDR2: DFQATT, SNEGSKA (reference sequence). The CDR3 protein is CSAPVGFYGYTF. In DNA form, the CDR3 reads TGCAGTGCTCCGGTTGGTTTTTATGGCTACACCTTC.

This clonotype was found many times. This rearrangement joins TRBV4-1 to TRBJ2-7; no clear D gene. Deletions cut 5 bases from V and 0 bases from J, with 8 bases between. The germline V gene has CDR1 MGHRA and CDR2 YSYEKL. The CDR3 length is 13 residues. CDR3 sequence: CASSEVTSYEQYF. The CDR3 nucleotides read TGCGCCAGCAGCGAGGTGACCTCCTACGAGCAGTACTTC.

Ten or more counts support this clonotype. V gene TRBV20-1 combines with J gene TRBJ2-7; 7 nucleotides align to TRBD1. The CDR3 totals 13 residues. Germline V gene data show CDR1 as DFQATT and CDR2 as SNEGSKA (reference sequence). Trimming cost V 6 bases and J 2 bases; bases outside gene matches: 7. The CDR3 region is CSAERQGAYEQYF. CDR3 coding DNA: TGCAGTGCAGAACGACAGGGCGCCTACGAGCAGTACTTC.

V and J are TRBV6-5 and TRBJ1-4, with D hard to call. This CDR3 contains 15 residues. The V gene's germline CDR1 is MNHEY and CDR2 SVGAGI. V was clipped by 5 bases and J by 0 bases, with 10 bases between them. The CDR3: CASSRKSATNEKLFF. The CDR3 coding sequence is TGTGCCAGCAGTAGGAAATCTGCAACTAATGAAAAACTGTTTTTT.

In this sample, this clonotype turned up a few times. The gene calls are TRBV7-8 and TRBJ2-5, with 8 bases lining up with TRBD2. The CDR3 sequence is 16 residues long. With 5 bases clipped from V and 8 bases from J, the junction kept 16 bases outside the gene matches. CDR1 and CDR2 from the germline V gene are SGHVS and FQNEAQ. CDR3 region: CASSPPLAGYSETQYF. As DNA, the CDR3 is TGTGCCAGCAGCCCACCCCTAGCGGGTTATTCGGAAACCCAGTACTTC.

This clonotype was counted ten times or more. This chain uses TRBV29-1 with TRBJ2-2; D remains ambiguous. There are 12 residues in the CDR3. Trimming took 4 bases from V and 5 from J, leaving 8 bases between them. Germline V lookup: CDR1 SQVTM, CDR2 ANQGSEA. The CDR3 DNA follows: TGCAGCGTTGGGCCAGGAACCGGGGAGCTGTTTTTT. It specifies CSVGPGTGELFF.

This clonotype was seen many times. CDR3 in DNA: TGTGCCACCCAGGGGACAGGGGGCTTCCAGCCCCAGCATTTT. This encodes CATQGTGGFQPQHF. The chain carries TRBV10-3 and TRBJ1-5; TRBD1 matches at 12 bases. Germline-derived CDR1 and CDR2 are ENHRY and SYGVKD. This CDR3 comprises 14 residues. Losses at the gene ends were 10 bases for V and 7 bases for J; bases not matched to a gene: 8.

This clonotype has just a few counts. This chain links TRBV3-1 with TRBJ2-7; D gene uncertain. The CDR3 has 13 amino acids. The V gene lost 1 base and the J gene lost 0 bases, with 4 bases spanning the gap. Per germline, CDR1 LGHDT and CDR2 YNNKEL (reference sequence). This CDR3 reads CASSQVNSYEQYF. CDR3 sequence (DNA): TGTGCCAGCAGCCAAGTCAACTCCTACGAGCAGTACTTC.

In this sample, this clonotype turned up many times. This chain connects TRBV20-1 to TRBJ1-1; 7 nucleotides align to TRBD1. The CDR3 loop spans 15 amino acids. V shed 0 bases, J shed 0 bases, and the junction held 4 bases outside the gene matches. CDR1 DFQATT and CDR2 SNEGSKA come from the germline V gene (reference sequence). CDR3 sequence: CSARDRGTMNTEAFF. The DNA for the CDR3 is TGCAGTGCTAGAGACAGGGGGACTATGAACACTGAAGCTTTCTTT.

This clonotype was counted a few times. V is TRBV4-1 and J is TRBJ1-2; no firm D call. The germline V gene has CDR1 MGHRA and CDR2 YSYEKL. The V and J ends lost 0 bases and 4 bases respectively, with 18 bases between them. The CDR3 spans 17 residues. The CDR3 DNA reads as TGCGCCAGCAGCCAAGATGCCCTCGGACGCCGTATCTATGGCTACACCTTC. Amino acids: CASSQDALGRRIYGYTF.

This rearrangement joins TRBV30 to TRBJ1-1; D perhaps matches TRBD1 (5 bases). The CDR3 loop spans 11 amino acids. Trimming took 4 bases from V and 10 from J, leaving 13 bases between them. Germline CDR1 is GTSNPN and CDR2 is SVGIG (reference sequence). The CDR3 coding sequence is TGTGCCTGGACCCCCGGGGGAGGAGCTTTCTTT. Translation gives CAWTPGGGAFF.

This clonotype was counted many times. The chain is built from TRBV20-1 and TRBJ1-6; D gene unclear. Germline loops: CDR1 DFQATT, CDR2 SNEGSKA (reference sequence). The V and J ends lost 1 base and 8 bases respectively, with 6 bases between them. The CDR3 sequence is 12 residues long. DNA of the CDR3: TGCAGTGCTAGAGTCGGGGATTCACCCCTCCACTTT. This sequence encodes CSARVGDSPLHF.

The sample holds many counts of this clonotype. The CDR3 nucleotides are TGTGCCAGCAGCTTAGTTCAGGGGGCTTACAATGAGCAGTTCTTC. Encoded protein: CASSLVQGAYNEQFF. This chain connects TRBV11-2 to TRBJ2-1, with 8 bases fitting TRBD1. There are 15 residues in the CDR3. V was clipped by 1 base and J by 4 bases; unmatched bases: 3. Germline V gene lookup returns CDR1 SGHAT and CDR2 FQNNGV.

This clonotype has a count of ten or more. V gene TRBV11-2 combines with J gene TRBJ2-2; 10 nucleotides align to TRBD2. This CDR3 region has 15 residues. The V gene end was trimmed by 2 bases and the J gene end by 3 bases; junction bases not matched to a gene: 0. CDR1 SGHAT and CDR2 FQNNGV come from the germline V gene. CDR3 sequence (DNA): TGTGCCAGCAGCTTACTAGCGGGGGACACCGGGGAGCTGTTTTTT. Its protein product is CASSLLAGDTGELFF.

This clonotype was picked up many times. V and J are TRBV3-2 and TRBJ1-2. TRBV3-2 is termed a pseudogene. This CDR3 is built from 18 residues. The CDR3 DNA sequence: TGTGCCAGCAGCCCTCTCCGATCTCCTAGGGAGTGCTACTATGGCTACACCTTC. Protein sequence: CASSPLRSPRECYYGYTF.

There are many counts of this clonotype. The chain uses TRBV7-2 and TRBJ1-5; D gene uncertain. The CDR3 totals 15 residues. V lost 5 bases to trimming and J lost 2 bases, with 13 bases between them. CDR1 and CDR2 from the germline V gene are SGHTA and FQGNSA. Here the CDR3 DNA reads TGTGCCAGCAGCCCTAGCACTCACGGCAATCAGCCCCAGCATTTT. Encoded protein: CASSPSTHGNQPQHF.

This clonotype appeared a few times. V is TRBV20-1 and J is TRBJ2-7; a possible D gene is TRBD2 (6 bases). The CDR3 extends over 14 amino acids. V was pared by 4 bases and J by 5 bases, with 18 bases between. Germline CDR1 reads DFQATT; CDR2 reads SNEGSKA (reference sequence). The CDR3: CSAISMGGGDEQYF. The DNA for the CDR3 is TGCAGTGCTATAAGTATGGGAGGAGGGGACGAGCAGTACTTC.

This clonotype was seen ten or more times. The chain uses TRBV24-1 and TRBJ2-3; D is possibly TRBD2 (6 bases). Trimming cost V 8 bases and J 8 bases, with 16 bases left between them. Germline loops: CDR1 KGHDR, CDR2 SFDVKD. The CDR3 totals 13 residues. CDR3 sequence reads: CATKDGGMGTQYF. In DNA form, the CDR3 reads TGTGCCACCAAGGATGGGGGGATGGGTACGCAGTATTTT.